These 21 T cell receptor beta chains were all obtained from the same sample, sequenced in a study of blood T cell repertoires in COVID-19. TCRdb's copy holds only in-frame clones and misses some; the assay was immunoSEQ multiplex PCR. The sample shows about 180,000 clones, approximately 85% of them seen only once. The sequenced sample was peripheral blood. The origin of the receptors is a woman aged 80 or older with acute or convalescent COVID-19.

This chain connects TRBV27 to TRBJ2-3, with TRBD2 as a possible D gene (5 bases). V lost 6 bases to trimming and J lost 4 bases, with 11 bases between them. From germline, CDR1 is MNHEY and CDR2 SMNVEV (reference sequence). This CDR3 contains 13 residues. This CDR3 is CASSPARADTQYF. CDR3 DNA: TGTGCCAGCAGCCCCGCGAGGGCAGATACGCAGTATTTT.

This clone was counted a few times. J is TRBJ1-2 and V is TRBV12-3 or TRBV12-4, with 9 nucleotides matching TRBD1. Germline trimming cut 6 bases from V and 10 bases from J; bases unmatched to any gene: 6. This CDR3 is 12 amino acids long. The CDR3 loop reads CASSGTGSPYTF. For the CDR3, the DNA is TGTGCCAGCAGCGGGACAGGGTCCCCCTACACCTTC.

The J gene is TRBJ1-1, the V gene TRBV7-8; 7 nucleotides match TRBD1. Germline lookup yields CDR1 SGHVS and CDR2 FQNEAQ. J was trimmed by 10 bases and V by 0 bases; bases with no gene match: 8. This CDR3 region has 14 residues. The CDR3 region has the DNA TGTGCCAGCAGCTTAGCGGGACAGACAGGGATAGCTTTCTTT. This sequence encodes CASSLAGQTGIAFF. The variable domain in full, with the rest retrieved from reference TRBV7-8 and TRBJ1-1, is GAGVSQSPRYKVAKRGQDVALRCDPISGHVSLFWYQQALGQGPEFLTYFQNEAQLDKSGLPSDRFFAERPEGSVSTLKIQRTQQEDSAVYLCASSLAGQTGIAFFGQGTRLTVV.

Here the CDR3 reads CASSPDRGYQPQHF. DNA for the CDR3: TGTGCCAGCAGTCCGGACAGGGGGTATCAGCCCCAGCATTTT. This chain links TRBV6-5 with TRBJ1-5, with 10 bases identical to TRBD1. CDR1 and CDR2 (germline): MNHEY, SVGAGI. The length of the CDR3 is 14 residues. Germline trimming cut 5 bases from V and 5 bases from J; bases unmatched to any gene: 3.

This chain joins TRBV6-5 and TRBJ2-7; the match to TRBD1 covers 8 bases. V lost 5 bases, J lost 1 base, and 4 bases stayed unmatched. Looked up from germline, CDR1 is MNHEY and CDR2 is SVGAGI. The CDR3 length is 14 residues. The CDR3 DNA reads TGTGCCAGCAGTCCGAGGACAGGGTCCTACGAGCAGTACTTC. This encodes CASSPRTGSYEQYF.

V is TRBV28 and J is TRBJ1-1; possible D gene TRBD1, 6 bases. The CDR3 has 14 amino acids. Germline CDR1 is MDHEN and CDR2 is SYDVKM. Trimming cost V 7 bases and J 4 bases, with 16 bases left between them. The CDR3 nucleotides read TGTGCCAGCAATTCCGGGGGGCGGGTCACTGAAGCTTTCTTT. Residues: CASNSGGRVTEAFF.

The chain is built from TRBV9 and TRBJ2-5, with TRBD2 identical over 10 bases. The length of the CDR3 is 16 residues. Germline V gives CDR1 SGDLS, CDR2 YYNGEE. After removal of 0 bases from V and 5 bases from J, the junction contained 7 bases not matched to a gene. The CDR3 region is CASSVAPGLAIETQYF. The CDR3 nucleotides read TGTGCCAGCAGCGTAGCCCCGGGACTAGCGATTGAGACCCAGTACTTC.

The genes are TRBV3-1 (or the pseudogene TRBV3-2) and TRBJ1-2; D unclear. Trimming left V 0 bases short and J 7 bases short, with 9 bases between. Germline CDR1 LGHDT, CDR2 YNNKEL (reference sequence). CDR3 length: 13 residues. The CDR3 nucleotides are TGTGCCAGCAGCCAAGATCCGCGGGCTGGCTACACCTTC. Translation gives CASSQDPRAGYTF.

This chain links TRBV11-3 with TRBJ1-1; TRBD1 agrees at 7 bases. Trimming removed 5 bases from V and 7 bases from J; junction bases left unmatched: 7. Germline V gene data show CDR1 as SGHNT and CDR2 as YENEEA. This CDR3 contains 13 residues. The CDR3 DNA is TGTGCCAGCAGCGTAGGGACAGAATATGAAGCTTTCTTT. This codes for CASSVGTEYEAFF.

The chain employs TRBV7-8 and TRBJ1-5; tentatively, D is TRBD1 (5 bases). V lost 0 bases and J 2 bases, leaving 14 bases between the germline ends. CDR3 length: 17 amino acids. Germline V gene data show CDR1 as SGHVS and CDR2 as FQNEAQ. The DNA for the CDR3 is TGTGCCAGCAGCTTAGCGTCTCTGGGGGGACGCAATCAGCCCCAGCATTTT. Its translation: CASSLASLGGRNQPQHF.

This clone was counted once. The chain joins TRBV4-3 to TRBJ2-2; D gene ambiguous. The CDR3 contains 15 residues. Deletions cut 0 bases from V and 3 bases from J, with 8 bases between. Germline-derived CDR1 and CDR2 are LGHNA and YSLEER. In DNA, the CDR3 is TGCGCCAGCAGCCAAGATTACAGATACACCGGGGAGCTGTTTTTT. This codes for CASSQDYRYTGELFF.

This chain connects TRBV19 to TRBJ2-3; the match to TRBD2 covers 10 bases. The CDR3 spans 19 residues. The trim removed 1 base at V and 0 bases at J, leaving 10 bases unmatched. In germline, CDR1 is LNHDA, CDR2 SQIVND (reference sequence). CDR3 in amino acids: CASSIVLAGALSSTDTQYF. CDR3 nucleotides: TGTGCCAGTAGTATAGTCCTAGCGGGGGCGTTATCTAGCACAGATACGCAGTATTTT.

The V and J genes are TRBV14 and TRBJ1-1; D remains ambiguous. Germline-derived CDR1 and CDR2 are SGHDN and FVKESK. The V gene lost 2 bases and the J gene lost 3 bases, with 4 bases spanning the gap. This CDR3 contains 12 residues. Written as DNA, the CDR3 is TGTGCCAGCAGCCAACCTTACACTGAAGCTTTCTTT. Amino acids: CASSQPYTEAFF. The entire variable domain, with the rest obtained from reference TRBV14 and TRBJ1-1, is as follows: EAGVTQFPSHSVIEKGQTVTLRCDPISGHDNLYWYRRVMGKEIKFLLHFVKESKQDESGMPNNRFLAERTGGTYSTLKVQPAELEDSGVYFCASSQPYTEAFFGQGTRLTVV.

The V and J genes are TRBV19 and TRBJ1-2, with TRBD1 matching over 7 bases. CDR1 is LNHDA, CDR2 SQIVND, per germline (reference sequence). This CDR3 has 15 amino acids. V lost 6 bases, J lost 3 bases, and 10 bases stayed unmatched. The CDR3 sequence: CASSADRANYYGYTF. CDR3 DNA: TGTGCCAGTAGCGCCGACAGGGCCAACTACTATGGCTACACCTTC.

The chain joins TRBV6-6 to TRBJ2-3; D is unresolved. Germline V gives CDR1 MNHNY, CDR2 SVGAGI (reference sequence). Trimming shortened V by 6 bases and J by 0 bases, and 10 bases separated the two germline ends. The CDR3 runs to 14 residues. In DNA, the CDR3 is TGTGCCAGCAGCCTATCGTATAGCACAGATACGCAGTATTTT. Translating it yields CASSLSYSTDTQYF.

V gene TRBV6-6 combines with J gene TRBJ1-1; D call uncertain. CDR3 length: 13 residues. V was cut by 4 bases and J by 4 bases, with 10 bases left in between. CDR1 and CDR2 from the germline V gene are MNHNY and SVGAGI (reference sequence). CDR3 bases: TGTGCCAGCAGTTTGCCAGGTGCCACTGAAGCTTTCTTT. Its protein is CASSLPGATEAFF.

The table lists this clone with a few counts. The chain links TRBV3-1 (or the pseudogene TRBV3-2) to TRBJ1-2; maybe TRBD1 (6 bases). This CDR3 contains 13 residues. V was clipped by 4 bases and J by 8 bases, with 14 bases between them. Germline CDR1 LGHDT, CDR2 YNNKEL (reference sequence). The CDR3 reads CASSLQGGAGYTF. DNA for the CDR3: TGTGCCAGCAGCCTACAGGGTGGGGCAGGCTACACCTTC.

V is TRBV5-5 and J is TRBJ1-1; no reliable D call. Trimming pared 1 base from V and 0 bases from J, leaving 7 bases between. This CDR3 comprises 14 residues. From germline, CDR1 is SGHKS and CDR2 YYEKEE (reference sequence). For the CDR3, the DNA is TGTGCCAGCAGCTTGCCAAGCATGAACACTGAAGCTTTCTTT. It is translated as CASSLPSMNTEAFF.

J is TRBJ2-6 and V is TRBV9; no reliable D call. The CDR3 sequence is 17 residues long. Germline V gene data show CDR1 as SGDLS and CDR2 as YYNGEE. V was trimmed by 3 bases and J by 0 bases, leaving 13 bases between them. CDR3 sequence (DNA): TGTGCCAGCAGCGCCCTACCTAGAGTCTCTGGGGCCAACGTCCTGACTTTC. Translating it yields CASSALPRVSGANVLTF.

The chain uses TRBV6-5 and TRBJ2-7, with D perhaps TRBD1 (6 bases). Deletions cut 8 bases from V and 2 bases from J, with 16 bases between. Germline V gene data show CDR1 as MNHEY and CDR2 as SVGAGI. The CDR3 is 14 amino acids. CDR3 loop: CASLEQGLPYEQYF. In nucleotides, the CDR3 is TGTGCCAGCTTAGAACAGGGTCTCCCCTACGAGCAGTACTTC.

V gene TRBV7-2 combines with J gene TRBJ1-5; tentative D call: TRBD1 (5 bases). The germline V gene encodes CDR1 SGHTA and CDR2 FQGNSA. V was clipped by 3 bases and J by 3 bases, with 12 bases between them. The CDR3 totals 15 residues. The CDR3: CASSFSGGFNQPQHF. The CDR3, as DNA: TGTGCCAGCAGCTTCAGCGGGGGGTTCAATCAGCCCCAGCATTTT.